This T cell receptor (beta chain) is from a study of blood T cell repertoires in COVID-19. Study details: Acute and convalescent COVID-19 samples came from the United States, Italy and Spain. PBMCs, B-cell-depleted T cells, or T cells were the source of the cDNA or gDNA that made up the material.

The V end was cut by 0 bases, the J end by 2 bases, with 8 bases between. The CDR3 consists of 16 residues. Germline V CDR1 and CDR2: MNHNS, SASEGT. Profiling relied on immunoSEQ multiplex PCR, and the TCRdb table lists in-frame clones only, not all of them. The data contain about 290,000 clones, 85% to 90% of them singletons. The source is a middle-aged man with acute or convalescent COVID-19. The chain combines TRBV6-1 with TRBJ1-6, with D possibly matching TRBD1 (6 bases). The source material was peripheral blood. In nucleotides, the CDR3 is TGTGCCAGCAGTGAAGCTGAGGGGGCCTATAATTCACCCCTCCACTTT. This codes for CASSEAEGAYNSPLHF.